Each of the 12 T cell receptor beta chains below was sequenced from the same sample in a study of blood T cell repertoires in COVID-19. Measured with immunoSEQ multiplex PCR; TCRdb has only the in-frame clones, and not every one. Of over 85,000 clones in the sample, 87% were seen once. Sequencing was performed on peripheral blood. These receptors all stem from an elderly woman with acute or convalescent COVID-19.

The chain employs TRBV12-3 or TRBV12-4 and TRBJ2-3, with 8 bases aligning to TRBD1. This CDR3 contains 13 residues. V gave up 6 bases and J gave up 4 bases; unmatched junction bases: 3. Written as DNA, the CDR3 is TGTGCCAGCAGGCAGGGGGCGTCAGATACGCAGTATTTT. Amino acid sequence: CASRQGASDTQYF.

The chain carries TRBV5-1 and TRBJ1-4; possibly TRBD1 for D (6 bases). The V end was cut by 2 bases, the J end by 8 bases, with 10 bases between. The CDR3 length is 13 residues. Germline-derived CDR1 and CDR2 are SGHRS and YFSETQ. CDR3 nucleotides: TGCGCCAGCAGCTTTGGGGGCTCCGAAAAACTGTTTTTT. Its translation is CASSFGGSEKLFF.

The chain couples TRBV9 to TRBJ2-3; no clear D. Germline assignment: CDR1 SGDLS and CDR2 YYNGEE. The CDR3 contains 14 residues. With 0 bases removed from V and 3 bases from J, the gap between germline ends came to 8 bases. The CDR3 DNA follows: TGTGCCAGCAGCGTAGCTACGAAAACAGATACGCAGTATTTT. Amino acid sequence: CASSVATKTDTQYF. The variable domain in full, completed from reference TRBV9 and TRBJ2-3, reads DSGVTQTPKHLITATGQRVTLRCSPRSGDLSVYWYQQSLDQGLQFLIQYYNGEERAKGNILERFSAQQFPDLHSELNLSSLELGDSALYFCASSVATKTDTQYFGPGTRLTVL.

The chain recombines TRBV19 with TRBJ1-3; 7 nucleotides line up with TRBD1. The V and J ends lost 9 bases and 0 bases, in that order; junction bases with no gene match: 5. In germline, CDR1 is LNHDA, CDR2 SQIVND (reference sequence). The CDR3 spans 14 residues. The CDR3 DNA sequence: TGTGCCAGCGAAGGACAGGCCTCTGGAAACACCATATATTTT. This encodes CASEGQASGNTIYF.

The chain uses TRBV25-1 and TRBJ1-2; 7 bases match TRBD1. The V gene end was trimmed by 8 bases and the J gene end by 7 bases; junction bases not matched to a gene: 7. The CDR3 covers 12 residues. The germline V gene has CDR1 MGHDK and CDR2 SYGVNS. CDR3 in DNA: TGTGCCAGCCAGGGGGTACTTGGTGGCTACACCTTC. Protein: CASQGVLGGYTF.

The V gene is TRBV7-2, the J gene TRBJ2-3, with 9 bases matching TRBD1. The germline V gene has CDR1 SGHTA and CDR2 FQGNSA. V shed 3 bases and J 5 bases; nucleotides not matched to a gene: 6. The CDR3 length is 15 residues. CDR3 in DNA: TGTGCCAGCAGCTTCAACAGGGGGCGGATAGATACGCAGTATTTT. It specifies CASSFNRGRIDTQYF.

This clone has only one observation. The chain has TRBV3-1 (or the pseudogene TRBV3-2) and TRBJ1-1; 10 bases line up with TRBD1. The trim removed 3 bases at V and 5 bases at J, leaving 6 bases unmatched. Germline assignment: CDR1 LGHDT and CDR2 YNNKEL (reference sequence). The CDR3 extends over 15 amino acids. The chain's CDR3 is CASSHLRTGGTEAFF. The CDR3 coding sequence is TGTGCCAGCAGCCACCTTAGGACAGGGGGAACTGAAGCTTTCTTT.

This clone has a single count. The rearrangement links TRBV6-2 or TRBV6-3 to TRBJ2-5; TRBD1 aligns across 11 bases. CDR1 and CDR2 (germline): MNHEY, SVGEGT. This CDR3 spans 15 amino acids. J lost 4 bases, V lost 6 bases, and 7 bases had no gene match. The CDR3: CASSRDRGRVETQYF. Here the CDR3 DNA reads TGTGCCAGCAGCCGGGACAGGGGGAGGGTAGAGACCCAGTACTTC.

Remarks on this clone: The same CDR3 can be traced to other DNA sequences in this sample. The chain employs TRBV6-5 and TRBJ2-7, with a weak D call TRBD1 (6 bases). Trimming shortened V by 7 bases and J by 2 bases, and 6 bases separated the two germline ends. Germline loops: CDR1 MNHEY, CDR2 SVGAGI. The CDR3 is made up of 11 amino acids. The CDR3 sequence is CASKGAYEQYF. CDR3 nucleotide sequence: TGTGCCAGCAAGGGGGCCTACGAGCAGTACTTC.

With respect to this clone: Other DNA sequences in the sample encode the same CDR3. CDR3 DNA: TGCGCCAGCAGCCAAGTTCTAGGGGCTAACTATGGCTACACCTTC. Its protein product is CASSQVLGANYGYTF. The chain combines TRBV4-1 with TRBJ1-2; the D gene is possibly TRBD1 (5 bases). Germline CDR1 and CDR2: MGHRA and YSYEKL. Trimming removed 1 base from V and 0 bases from J, with 9 bases in between. CDR3 size: 15 residues.

The chain links TRBV9 to TRBJ2-2, with D possibly TRBD2 on 7 matching bases. Looked up from germline, CDR1 is SGDLS and CDR2 is YYNGEE. The CDR3 consists of 15 residues. The germline V and J ends were trimmed by 2 bases and 5 bases, with 13 bases remaining between them. CDR3 amino acids: CASSVGGGGTGELFF. The CDR3 DNA sequence: TGTGCCAGCAGCGTTGGGGGAGGGGGAACCGGGGAGCTGTTTTTT.

V is TRBV7-2 and J is TRBJ2-7; 9 nucleotides agree with TRBD2. V shed 5 bases, J shed 1 base, and the junction held 6 bases outside the gene matches. The CDR3 spans 15 residues. Germline V gene sequence: CDR1 SGHTA, CDR2 FQGNSA. CDR3 in DNA: TGTGCCAGCAGCCCTAGCGGGGCCCAGTCCTACGAGCAGTACTTC. Residues: CASSPSGAQSYEQYF.